The T cell receptor beta chain described here comes from a study of blood T cell repertoires in COVID-19. Background on the study: The United States, Italy and Spain provided the acute and convalescent COVID-19 samples.

The repertoire was sequenced with immunoSEQ multiplex PCR; TCRdb's copy has only in-frame clones and lacks some. The repertoire holds 400,000 or so clones, about 90% seen once, with 0.55% to 0.75% in the top ten. With 6 bases clipped from V and 4 bases from J, the junction kept 4 bases outside the gene matches. Germline V gene data show CDR1 as SGHVS and CDR2 as FQNEAQ. This CDR3 has 13 residues. Clinical history as reported by participants underpinned cohort assignment. The genes are TRBV7-8 and TRBJ1-2; the match to TRBD1 covers 8 bases. The source material was PBMCs or T cells enriched from blood (not recorded which). This receptor was taken from a man younger than 35 who had recovered from COVID-19. The CDR3 protein is CASRPGGAYGYTF. Here the CDR3 DNA reads TGTGCCAGCAGACCAGGGGGCGCCTATGGCTACACCTTC.